Below, 6 T cell receptor beta chains from the same sample are listed, as sequenced in a study of blood T cell repertoires in COVID-19. Profiling relied on immunoSEQ multiplex PCR, and the TCRdb table lists in-frame clones only, not all of them. The sample holds fewer than 450,000 clones; around 88% are singletons and the top ten take approximately 12%. The sample was peripheral blood. These receptors originate from a woman in her fifties or sixties with COVID-19, enrolled during active disease.

CDR3 DNA sequence: TGTGCCAGCAAGGATCAGCTGGGCGCTGAAGCTTTCTTT. Protein sequence: CASKDQLGAEAFF. V is TRBV12-3 or TRBV12-4 and J is TRBJ1-1; D is ambiguous. V lost 7 bases, J lost 6 bases, and 15 bases lay in between. The CDR3 has 13 amino acids.

The chain has TRBV5-1 and TRBJ1-1; no clear D. CDR1 is SGHRS, CDR2 YFSETQ, per germline. This CDR3 contains 13 residues. Trimming left V 3 bases short and J 3 bases short, with 9 bases between. In nucleotides, the CDR3 is TGCGCCAGCAGCTCAGGATGGGACACTGAAGCTTTCTTT. Protein sequence: CASSSGWDTEAFF.

J is TRBJ2-1 and V is TRBV27, with D possibly being TRBD2 (6 bases). The V and J ends lost 4 bases and 3 bases respectively, with 7 bases between them. The CDR3 loop spans 13 amino acids. Germline assignment: CDR1 MNHEY and CDR2 SMNVEV (reference sequence). The CDR3 DNA follows: TGTGCCAGCAGTTGGGACTTCTACAATGAGCAGTTCTTC. It codes for CASSWDFYNEQFF.

The rearrangement links TRBV29-1 to TRBJ2-1, with TRBD2 matching 7 bases. CDR1 is SQVTM, CDR2 ANQGSEA, per germline. The V segment lost 4 bases and the J segment 5 bases; nucleotides outside the gene matches: 14. The CDR3 contains 16 residues. In DNA form, the CDR3 reads TGCAGCGTTGGTCCCCGATCGAGCGGGGCCGACAATGAGCAGTTCTTC. This sequence encodes CSVGPRSSGADNEQFF.

The genes are TRBV6-4 and TRBJ1-1, with D perhaps matching TRBD1 (6 bases). The CDR3 is made up of 15 amino acids. V lost 5 bases, J lost 4 bases, and 17 bases lay in between. Per germline, CDR1 MRHNA and CDR2 SNTAGT. The CDR3 region is CASSYRGGASTEAFF. CDR3 coding DNA: TGTGCCAGCAGTTATAGGGGGGGCGCGAGCACTGAAGCTTTCTTT.

This rearrangement joins TRBV5-6 to TRBJ2-7; D remains ambiguous. This CDR3 comprises 13 residues. Trimming took off 0 bases at V and 0 bases at J, with 4 bases between the two ends. Germline CDR1 SGHDT, CDR2 YYEEEE. CDR3 residues: CASSLASSYEQYF. The CDR3 region has the DNA TGTGCCAGCAGCTTGGCCAGCTCCTACGAGCAGTACTTC.